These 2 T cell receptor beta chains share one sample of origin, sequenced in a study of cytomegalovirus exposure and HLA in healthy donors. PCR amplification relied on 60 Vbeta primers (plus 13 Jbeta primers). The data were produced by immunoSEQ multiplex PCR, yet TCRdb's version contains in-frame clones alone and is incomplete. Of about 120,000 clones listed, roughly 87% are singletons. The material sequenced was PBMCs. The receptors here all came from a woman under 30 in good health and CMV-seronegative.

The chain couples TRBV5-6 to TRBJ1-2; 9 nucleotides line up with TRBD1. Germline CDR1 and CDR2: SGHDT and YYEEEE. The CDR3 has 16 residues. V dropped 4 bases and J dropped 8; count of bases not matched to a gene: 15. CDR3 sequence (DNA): TGTGCCAGCAGCGAGGTAGGACAGGGGATTTCGGGAGGCTACACCTTC. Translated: CASSEVGQGISGGYTF.

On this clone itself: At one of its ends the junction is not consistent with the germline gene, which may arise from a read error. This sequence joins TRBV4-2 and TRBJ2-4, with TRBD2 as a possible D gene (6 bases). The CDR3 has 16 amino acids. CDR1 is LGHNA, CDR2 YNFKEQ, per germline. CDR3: CASSQDRRGRENSQYF. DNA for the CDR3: TGTGCCAGCAGCCAAGATCGGCGGGGTAGAGAGAACAGTCAGTACTTC.